The rows below give T cell receptor beta chains drawn from one sample of a study of T-cell reconstitution after alpha-beta-depleted transplantation in children. TCRdb reanalysed the PCR reads using MiXCR and keeps one entry per CDR3 protein. The sample shows about 74,000 distinct CDR3 sequences, about 14% of them seen only once. The sequenced sample was PBMCs, mostly from graft donor cells, obtained 180 days after TCRalphabeta/CD19-depleted stem cell transplant. All receptors derive from a male patient between 2 and 15 years old who had a stem cell transplant for acute lymphoblastic leukemia, so the T cells may come from the graft donor. The conserved cysteine and the conserved F or W are not part of the CDR3 here. Fields, in order: CDR3 protein, clone size, V gene. Clone size appears in some rows only: once, few, many, or a class for an expanded clone.

ASSLTAGAETQY	many	TRBV12-3/TRBV12-4
ASSPLGSYTDTQY	.	TRBV18
ASSQETMANYGYT	.	TRBV4-3
ASSQDWTGGLSTDTQY	few	TRBV4-3
ASSERAASGYGYT	.	TRBV25-1
AGSGQPYEQY	.	TRBV18
ASSLGLAGGSSYNEQF	.	TRBV6-7
ASSERSYRDYGYT	few	TRBV4-3
ASSSGDPPYEQY	.	TRBV12-3/TRBV12-4
ASSLAKQLSLGQSIPQH	.	TRBV7-8
SARPAVRNEQF	.	TRBV20-1
ASSLRRGQRAYEQY	few	TRBV11-2
TSILGGNTEAF	.	TRBV6-2/TRBV6-3
ASSLYRPSNQPQH	many	TRBV12-3/TRBV12-4
SVEPGRDTEAF	medium-sized	TRBV29-1
ASSESRGTEAF	.	TRBV25-1
ASSATGTGSYEQY	few	TRBV9
ASSYNPGQVKTEAF	.	TRBV5-1
SASLPDRNYGYT	few	TRBV20-1
ASSQTGQGGYEQY	.	TRBV4-1
ASSLAKGQPQH	few	TRBV12-3/TRBV12-4
SADRLGGVYNEQF	.	TRBV20-1
ASASGAQNIQY	.	TRBV28
SAGAPTSGSTDTQY	medium-sized	TRBV20-1
ASSPGLADFKADTQY	few	TRBV9
ASSLDAGAYNEQF	.	TRBV12-3/TRBV12-4
SVVGPGQFYNEQF	.	TRBV29-1
ASSPGFTDTQY	few	TRBV7-9
ASSLRTLAIYGYT	.	TRBV12-3/TRBV12-4
ASSLASGRYNEQF	many	TRBV5-1
ASSSPRIGQF	.	TRBV7-9
ATSRAGSLRAPLH	few	TRBV15
ASSLRKGERGGRFYEQY	few	TRBV11-2
ASSFTGVGLEEDEQY	few	TRBV5-1
SARRGTSDEQY	few	TRBV20-1
ASSLTTIPNERRY	few	TRBV18
ATVSRGQGNYGDT	.	TRBV24-1
ASSFILSGVQETQY	.	TRBV5-1
ASSLVLRTGGVRDTQY	.	TRBV11-2
ASSYYGISYEQY	few	TRBV6-5
ASSLGRLNEKLF	.	TRBV12-3/TRBV12-4
AWSVQGPTGAGETQY	.	TRBV30
ASSPRARQANTEAF	few	TRBV18
ASSPGTGVYGYT	many	TRBV7-9
SARGGSGSYEQY	once	TRBV20-1
ASSLAGRKDTQY	few	TRBV5-1
SAKYEVGTEAF	.	TRBV20-1
ASSPRRGGAYEQY	few	TRBV7-2
ASGGGMDQPQH	.	TRBV10-3
ASSFTGRYEQY	.	TRBV28
ASSLALKGTEAF	.	TRBV7-2
ASSFLAEPGQY	.	TRBV11-2
ASTSAHAGQPQH	few	TRBV12-3/TRBV12-4
ATSRDRLAAGELF	.	TRBV15
ASSLGGGAKLNEQF	few	TRBV5-6
ASSPPNGREVNTEAF	.	TRBV7-8
SAREGRGDYEQY	few	TRBV20-1
ASSPPGHVGEAF	.	TRBV4-1